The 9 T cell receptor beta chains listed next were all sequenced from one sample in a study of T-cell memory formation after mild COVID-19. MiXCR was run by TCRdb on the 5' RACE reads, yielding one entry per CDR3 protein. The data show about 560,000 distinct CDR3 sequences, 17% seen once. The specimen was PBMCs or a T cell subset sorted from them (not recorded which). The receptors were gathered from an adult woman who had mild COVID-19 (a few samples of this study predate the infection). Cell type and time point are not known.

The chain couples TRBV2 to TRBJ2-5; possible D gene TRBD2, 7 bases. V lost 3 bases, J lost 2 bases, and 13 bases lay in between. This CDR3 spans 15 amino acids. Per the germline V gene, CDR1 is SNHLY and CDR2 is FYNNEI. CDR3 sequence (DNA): TGTGCCAGCAGTGACCTCGGGGGGCCTCAAGAGACCCAGTACTTC. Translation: CASSDLGGPQETQYF.

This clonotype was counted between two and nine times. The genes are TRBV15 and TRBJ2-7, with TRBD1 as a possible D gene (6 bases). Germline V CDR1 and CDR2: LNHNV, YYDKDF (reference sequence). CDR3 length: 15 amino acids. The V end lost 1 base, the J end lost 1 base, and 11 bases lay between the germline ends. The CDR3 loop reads CATSRGGGSSYEQYF. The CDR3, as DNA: TGTGCCACCAGCAGAGGAGGGGGATCGTCCTACGAGCAGTACTTC.

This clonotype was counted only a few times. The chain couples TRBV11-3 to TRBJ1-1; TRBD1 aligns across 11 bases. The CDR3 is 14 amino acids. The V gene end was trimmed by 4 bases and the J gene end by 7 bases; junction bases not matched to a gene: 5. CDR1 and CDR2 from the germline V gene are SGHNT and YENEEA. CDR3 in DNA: TGTGCCAGCAGCTGGACAGGGGGCGCGGGTGAAGCTTTCTTT. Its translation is CASSWTGGAGEAFF.

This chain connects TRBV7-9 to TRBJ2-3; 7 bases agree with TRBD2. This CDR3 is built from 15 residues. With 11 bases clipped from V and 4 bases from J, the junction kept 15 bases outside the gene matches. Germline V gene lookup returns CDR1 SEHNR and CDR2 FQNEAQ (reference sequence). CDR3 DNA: TGTGCCCCTATCTCTGTCCGGGAGGCCCCAGATACGCAGTATTTT. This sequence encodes CAPISVREAPDTQYF. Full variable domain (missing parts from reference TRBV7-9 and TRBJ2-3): DTGVSQNPRHKITKRGQNVTFRCDPISEHNRLYWYRQTLGQGPEFLTYFQNEAQLEKSRLLSDRFSAERPKGSFSTLEIQRTEQGDSAMYLCAPISVREAPDTQYFGPGTRLTVL.

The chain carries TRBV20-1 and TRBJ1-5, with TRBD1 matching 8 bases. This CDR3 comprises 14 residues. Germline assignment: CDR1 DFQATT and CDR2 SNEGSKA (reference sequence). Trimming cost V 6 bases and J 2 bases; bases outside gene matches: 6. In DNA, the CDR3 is TGCAGTGCCGTACAGGGGGTACGCAATCAGCCCCAGCATTTT. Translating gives CSAVQGVRNQPQHF.

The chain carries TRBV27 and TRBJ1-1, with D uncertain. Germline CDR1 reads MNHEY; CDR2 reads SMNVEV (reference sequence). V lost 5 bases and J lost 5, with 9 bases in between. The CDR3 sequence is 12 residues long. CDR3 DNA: TGTGCCAGCAGTCGGACGGGAACTGAAGCTTTCTTT. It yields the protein CASSRTGTEAFF.

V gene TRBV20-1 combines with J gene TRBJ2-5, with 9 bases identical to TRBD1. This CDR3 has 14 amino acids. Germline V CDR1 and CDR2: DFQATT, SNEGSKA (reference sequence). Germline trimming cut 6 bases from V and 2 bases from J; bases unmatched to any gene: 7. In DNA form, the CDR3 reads TGCAGTGCCCCACGGGACAGGGTACAAGAGACCCAGTACTTC. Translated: CSAPRDRVQETQYF.

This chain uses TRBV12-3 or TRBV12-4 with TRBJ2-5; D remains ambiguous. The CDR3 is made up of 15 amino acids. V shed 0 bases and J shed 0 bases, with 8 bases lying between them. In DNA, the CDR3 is TGTGCCAGCAGTTTAGCGATCGGAAACCAAGAGACCCAGTACTTC. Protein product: CASSLAIGNQETQYF.

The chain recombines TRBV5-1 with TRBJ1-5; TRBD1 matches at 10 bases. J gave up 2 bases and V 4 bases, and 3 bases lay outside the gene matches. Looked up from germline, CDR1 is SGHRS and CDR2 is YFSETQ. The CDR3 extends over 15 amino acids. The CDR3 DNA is TGCGCCAGCAGCATCGGGACAGGGGGCAATCAGCCCCAGCATTTT. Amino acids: CASSIGTGGNQPQHF.